The 17 T cell receptor beta chains reported below all come from one sample, sequenced in a study of blood T cell repertoires in COVID-19. The protocol was immunoSEQ multiplex PCR, while the TCRdb copy is restricted to in-frame clones and leaves out a portion. The data hold a few hundred thousand clones, with approximately 81% observed a single time. Material: PBMCs or T cells enriched from blood (not recorded which). The receptors come from a woman in her fifties or sixties who had been exposed to COVID-19.

The chain combines TRBV24-1 with TRBJ1-1; 10 positions agree with TRBD1. Trimming removed 3 bases from V and 8 bases from J; junction bases left unmatched: 11. The germline CDR1 and CDR2 sequences are KGHDR and SFDVKD. This CDR3 has 16 amino acids. As DNA, the CDR3 is TGTGCCACCAGTGATGCCGGGACAGGGGCCCTACAAGAAGCTTTCTTT. This encodes CATSDAGTGALQEAFF.

This clone was seen once. The chain carries TRBV19 and TRBJ2-7, with unresolved D. CDR1 is LNHDA and CDR2 is SQIVND in the germline V gene (reference sequence). The CDR3 covers 14 residues. V lost 4 bases to trimming and J lost 0 bases, with 10 bases between them. CDR3 nucleotide sequence: TGTGCCAGTAGTAGCGCGATAAGCTCCTACGAGCAGTACTTC. This codes for CASSSAISSYEQYF.

This chain links TRBV11-2 with TRBJ2-7; maybe TRBD1 (6 bases). Trimming took off 2 bases at V and 5 bases at J, with 10 bases between the two ends. The CDR3 has 13 amino acids. From germline, CDR1 is SGHAT and CDR2 FQNNGV. The CDR3 is CASSLLQGDEQYF. CDR3 coding DNA: TGTGCCAGCAGCTTACTACAGGGAGACGAGCAGTACTTC.

The chain is built from TRBV10-1 and TRBJ1-1; possible D gene TRBD1, 6 bases. Trimming left V 7 bases short and J 5 bases short, with 14 bases between. The length of the CDR3 is 13 residues. CDR1 and CDR2 from the germline V gene are WNHNN and SYGVQD (reference sequence). This chain's CDR3 is CASTPDRETEAFF. The CDR3 DNA is TGCGCCAGCACTCCGGACAGAGAGACTGAAGCTTTCTTT.

The CDR3 sequence: CASSYDRSDTPQHF. The CDR3 coding sequence is TGTGCCAGTAGTTATGACAGGTCGGATACGCCCCAGCATTTT. The chain links TRBV19 to TRBJ1-5; tentatively, D is TRBD1 (6 bases). Between the trimmed V and J ends, which lost 5 bases and 9 bases, there was a span of 17 bases. The V gene's germline CDR1 is LNHDA and CDR2 SQIVND (reference sequence). The CDR3 extends over 14 amino acids.

J is TRBJ2-1 and V is TRBV5-1; TRBD1 agrees at 10 bases. The CDR3 has 14 amino acids. Losses at the gene ends were 6 bases for V and 6 bases for J; bases not matched to a gene: 6. Looked up from germline, CDR1 is SGHRS and CDR2 is YFSETQ. The CDR3 sequence: CASNPGQGINEQFF. CDR3 nucleotides: TGCGCCAGCAACCCGGGACAGGGGATCAATGAGCAGTTCTTC.

V usage is TRBV4-1 and J usage is TRBJ1-1; TRBD1 aligns across 10 bases. Germline V gives CDR1 MGHRA, CDR2 YSYEKL. The CDR3 length is 18 residues. The V gene end was trimmed by 0 bases and the J gene end by 4 bases; junction bases not matched to a gene: 11. As DNA, the CDR3 is TGCGCCAGCAGCCAAGATCCTCCTAGGACAGGGGGAGGCACTGAAGCTTTCTTT. Translating gives CASSQDPPRTGGGTEAFF.

A single count supports this clone. The V gene is TRBV2, the J gene TRBJ2-5; 8 bases agree with TRBD2. V was clipped by 5 bases and J by 0 bases; unmatched bases: 2. This CDR3 contains 14 residues. Germline V gives CDR1 SNHLY, CDR2 FYNNEI. This CDR3 is CASSPGLDQETQYF. CDR3 sequence (DNA): TGTGCCAGCAGTCCGGGACTAGACCAAGAGACCCAGTACTTC.

The chain carries TRBV3-1 (or the pseudogene TRBV3-2) and TRBJ2-5, with 8 bases matching TRBD2. Losses at the gene ends were 1 base for V and 1 base for J; bases not matched to a gene: 8. The CDR3 loop spans 17 amino acids. CDR1 and CDR2 (germline): LGHDT, YNNKEL (reference sequence). CDR3 region: CASSQGGVAGGQETQYF. CDR3 in DNA: TGTGCCAGCAGCCAAGGGGGAGTCGCGGGGGGCCAAGAGACCCAGTACTTC.

The chain links TRBV6-5 to TRBJ1-1; tentative D call: TRBD1 (6 bases). This CDR3 region has 14 residues. V was clipped by 4 bases and J by 5 bases, with 14 bases between them. The germline V gene encodes CDR1 MNHEY and CDR2 SVGAGI. The CDR3 bases are TGTGCCAGCAGTTTCTCCCAGGGGCCGACTGAAGCTTTCTTT. It encodes CASSFSQGPTEAFF.

This clone was seen only once. This chain links TRBV6-6 with TRBJ2-2; tentatively, D is TRBD1 (5 bases). The CDR3 totals 14 residues. Trimming shortened V by 6 bases and J by 6 bases, and 14 bases separated the two germline ends. Germline V lookup: CDR1 MNHNY, CDR2 SVGAGI (reference sequence). CDR3 DNA: TGTGCCAGCAGCAGGCAAGGGGCCCCCGGGGAGCTGTTTTTT. It is translated as CASSRQGAPGELFF.

This clone was seen more than once but under ten times. This chain uses TRBV5-1 with TRBJ1-2; TRBD1 agrees at 8 bases. Germline values: CDR1 SGHRS, CDR2 YFSETQ. CDR3 length equals 14 residues. With V trimmed by 5 bases and J by 7 bases, 10 bases remained unmatched. DNA for the CDR3: TGCGCCAGCAGTAACGTCAGGGGGCAGGGTGGCTACACCTTC. It is translated as CASSNVRGQGGYTF.

The CDR3: CASSFGGQGAREQYF. The CDR3 coding sequence is TGTGCCAGCAGCTTCGGGGGACAGGGGGCGCGTGAGCAGTACTTC. This chain connects TRBV5-8 to TRBJ2-7; 12 nucleotides line up with TRBD1. The germline gives CDR1 SGHTS, CDR2 YDEGEE. CDR3 size: 15 residues. V gave up 2 bases and J gave up 7 bases; unmatched junction bases: 7.

V and J are TRBV2 and TRBJ1-1; D not certain. CDR1 and CDR2 from the germline V gene are SNHLY and FYNNEI. Deletions cut 7 bases from V and 8 bases from J, with 14 bases between. The CDR3 extends over 12 amino acids. CDR3 DNA sequence: TGTGCCAGCACCCAGAACGTACACGAAGCTTTCTTT. Amino acid sequence: CASTQNVHEAFF.

This clone was counted a few times. The junction departs from the called germline gene at one end, perhaps through a read error. The CDR3, as DNA: TGTGCCAGCAGCCCCTTTTTGGACAACGAGCAGTTCTTC. Amino acids: CASSPFLDNEQFF. This rearrangement joins TRBV3-1 (or the pseudogene TRBV3-2) to TRBJ2-1, with D perhaps TRBD1 (5 bases). The germline gives CDR1 LGHDT, CDR2 YNNKEL (reference sequence). The CDR3 has 13 amino acids.

V usage is TRBV11-3 and J usage is TRBJ2-7; 8 bases fit TRBD1. Trimming removed 0 bases from V and 0 bases from J; junction bases left unmatched: 4. Per germline, CDR1 SGHNT and CDR2 YENEEA. The CDR3 is 16 residues long. CDR3: CASSLETGGGSYEQYF. As DNA, the CDR3 is TGTGCCAGCAGCTTAGAAACAGGGGGAGGCTCCTACGAGCAGTACTTC.

This chain links TRBV2 with TRBJ1-1, with 7 bases aligning to TRBD1. Per germline, CDR1 SNHLY and CDR2 FYNNEI. After removal of 3 bases from V and 10 bases from J, the junction contained 2 bases not matched to a gene. The CDR3 totals 11 residues. The CDR3 DNA reads as TGTGCCAGCAGTGAGCCAGGGGGAGCTTTCTTT. Its protein is CASSEPGGAFF.